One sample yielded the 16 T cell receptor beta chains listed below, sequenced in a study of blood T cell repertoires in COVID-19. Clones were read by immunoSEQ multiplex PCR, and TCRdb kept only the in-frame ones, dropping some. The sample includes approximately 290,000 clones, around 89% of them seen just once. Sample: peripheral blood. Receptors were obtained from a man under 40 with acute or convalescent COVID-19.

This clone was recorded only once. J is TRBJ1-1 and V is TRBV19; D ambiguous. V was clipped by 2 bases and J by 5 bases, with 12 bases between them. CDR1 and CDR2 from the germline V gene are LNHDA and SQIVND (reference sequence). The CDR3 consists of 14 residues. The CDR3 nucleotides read TGTGCCAGTAGTATAATGGGTAGACAAACTGAAGCTTTCTTT. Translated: CASSIMGRQTEAFF. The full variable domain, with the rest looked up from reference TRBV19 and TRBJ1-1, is DGGITQSPKYLFRKEGQNVTLSCEQNLNHDAMYWYRQDPGQGLRLIYYSQIVNDFQKGDIAEGYSVSREKKESFPLTVTSAQKNPTAFYLCASSIMGRQTEAFFGQGTRLTVV.

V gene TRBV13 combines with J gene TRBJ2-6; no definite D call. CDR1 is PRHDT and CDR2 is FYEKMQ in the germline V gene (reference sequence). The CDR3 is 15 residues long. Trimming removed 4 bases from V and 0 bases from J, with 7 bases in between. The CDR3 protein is CASSSFSSGANVLTF. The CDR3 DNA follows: TGTGCCAGCAGCTCCTTTTCCTCTGGGGCCAACGTCCTGACTTTC.

DNA of the CDR3: TGCGCCAGCAGCCATAGCGGGGGGAGTTACAATGAGCAGTTCTTC. Its translation is CASSHSGGSYNEQFF. The chain combines TRBV10-1 with TRBJ2-1; 10 bases are a match to TRBD2. Germline V CDR1 and CDR2: WNHNN, SYGVQD (reference sequence). The CDR3 has 15 amino acids. After removal of 6 bases from V and 4 bases from J, the junction contained 6 bases not matched to a gene.

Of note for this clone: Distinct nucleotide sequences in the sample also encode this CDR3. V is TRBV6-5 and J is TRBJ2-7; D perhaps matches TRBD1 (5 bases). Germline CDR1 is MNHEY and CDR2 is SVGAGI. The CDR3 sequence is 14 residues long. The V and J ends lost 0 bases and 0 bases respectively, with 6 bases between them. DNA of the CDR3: TGTGCCAGCAGTTACTCCCAGGGCTCCTACGAGCAGTACTTC. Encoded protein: CASSYSQGSYEQYF.

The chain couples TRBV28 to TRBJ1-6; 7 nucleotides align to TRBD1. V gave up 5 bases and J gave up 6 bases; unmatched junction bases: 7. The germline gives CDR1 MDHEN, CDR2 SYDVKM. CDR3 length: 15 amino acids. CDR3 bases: TGTGCCAGCAGTAGGGACAGAATAGTTAATTCACCCCTCCACTTT. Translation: CASSRDRIVNSPLHF.

CDR3 DNA sequence: TGTGCCAGCAGCTTAGGATCCCTAAACTACGAGCAGTACTTC. Amino acids: CASSLGSLNYEQYF. V usage is TRBV11-3 and J usage is TRBJ2-7; D is uncertain. The germline gives CDR1 SGHNT, CDR2 YENEEA. The CDR3 consists of 14 residues. Trimming shortened V by 1 base and J by 3 bases, and 10 bases separated the two germline ends.

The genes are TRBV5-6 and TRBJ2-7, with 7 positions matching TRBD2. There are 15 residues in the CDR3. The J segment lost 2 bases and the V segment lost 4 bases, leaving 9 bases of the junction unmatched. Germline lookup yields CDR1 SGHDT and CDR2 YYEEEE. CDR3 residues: CASSAGYSGTYEQYF. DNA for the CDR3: TGTGCCAGCAGCGCTGGATACAGCGGGACCTACGAGCAGTACTTC.

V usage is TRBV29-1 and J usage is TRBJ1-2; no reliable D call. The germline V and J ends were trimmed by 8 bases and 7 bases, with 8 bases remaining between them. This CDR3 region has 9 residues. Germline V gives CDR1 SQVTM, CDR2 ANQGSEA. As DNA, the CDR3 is TGCAGCTGTGAGCCTGGCTACACCTTC. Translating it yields CSCEPGYTF.

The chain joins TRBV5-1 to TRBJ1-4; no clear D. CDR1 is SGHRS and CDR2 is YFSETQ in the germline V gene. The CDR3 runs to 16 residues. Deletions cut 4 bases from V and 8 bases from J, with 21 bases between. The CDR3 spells CASSPQRTTGGEKLFF. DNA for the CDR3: TGCGCCAGCAGCCCCCAAAGGACGACGGGAGGAGAAAAACTGTTTTTT.

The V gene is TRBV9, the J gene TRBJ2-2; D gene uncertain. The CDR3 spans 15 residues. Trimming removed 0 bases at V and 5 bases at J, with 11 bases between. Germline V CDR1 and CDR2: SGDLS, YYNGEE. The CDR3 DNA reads TGTGCCAGCAGCGTAGATTACTCCCCAACCGGGGAGCTGTTTTTT. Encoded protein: CASSVDYSPTGELFF.

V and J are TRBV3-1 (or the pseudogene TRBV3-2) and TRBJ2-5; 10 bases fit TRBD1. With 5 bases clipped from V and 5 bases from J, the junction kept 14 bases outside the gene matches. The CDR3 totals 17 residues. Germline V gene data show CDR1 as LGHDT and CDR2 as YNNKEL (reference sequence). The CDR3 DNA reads TGTGCCAGCAGCTACAACAGGGACAGGGGATTGGGGGAGACCCAGTACTTC. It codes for CASSYNRDRGLGETQYF.

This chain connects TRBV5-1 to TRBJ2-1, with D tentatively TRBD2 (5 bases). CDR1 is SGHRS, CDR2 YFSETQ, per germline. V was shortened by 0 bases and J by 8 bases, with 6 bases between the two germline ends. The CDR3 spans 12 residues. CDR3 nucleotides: TGCGCCAGCAGCTTGGTCGGGGATGAGCAGTTCTTC. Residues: CASSLVGDEQFF. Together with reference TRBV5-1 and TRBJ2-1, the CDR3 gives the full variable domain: KAGVTQTPRYLIKTRGQQVTLSCSPISGHRSVSWYQQTPGQGLQFLFEYFSETQRNKGNFPGRFSGRQFSNSRSEMNVSTLELGDSALYLCASSLVGDEQFFGPGTRLTVL.

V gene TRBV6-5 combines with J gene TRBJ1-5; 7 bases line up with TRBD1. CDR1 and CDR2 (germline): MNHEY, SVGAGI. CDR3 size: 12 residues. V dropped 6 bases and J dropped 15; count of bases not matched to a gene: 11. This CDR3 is CASSPEQGSPHF. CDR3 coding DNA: TGTGCCAGCAGCCCGGAACAGGGGTCCCCGCATTTT.

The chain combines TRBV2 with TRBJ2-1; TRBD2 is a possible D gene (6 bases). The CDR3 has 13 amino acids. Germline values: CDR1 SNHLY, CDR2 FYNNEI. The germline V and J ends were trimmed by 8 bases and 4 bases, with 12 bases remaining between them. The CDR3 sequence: CASDRTKYNEQFF. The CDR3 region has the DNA TGTGCCAGCGATCGGACTAAATACAATGAGCAGTTCTTC. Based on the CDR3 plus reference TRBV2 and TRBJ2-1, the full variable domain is EPEVTQTPSHQVTQMGQEVILRCVPISNHLYFYWYRQILGQKVEFLVSFYNNEISEKSEIFDDQFSVERPDGSNFTLKIRSTKLEDSAMYFCASDRTKYNEQFFGPGTRLTVL.

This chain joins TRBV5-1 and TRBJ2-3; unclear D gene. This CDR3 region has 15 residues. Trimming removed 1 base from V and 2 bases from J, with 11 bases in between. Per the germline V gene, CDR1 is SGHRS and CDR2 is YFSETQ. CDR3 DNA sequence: TGCGCCAGCAGCTTGCCGGTAGGAGTCACAGATACGCAGTATTTT. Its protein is CASSLPVGVTDTQYF.

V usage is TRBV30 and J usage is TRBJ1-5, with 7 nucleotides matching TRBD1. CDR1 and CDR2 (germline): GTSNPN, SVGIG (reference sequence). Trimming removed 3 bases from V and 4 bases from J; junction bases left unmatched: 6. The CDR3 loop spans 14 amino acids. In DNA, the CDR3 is TGTGCCTGGAGACGACAGGGTGGAAATCAGCCCCAGCATTTT. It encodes CAWRRQGGNQPQHF.